This T cell receptor (beta chain) was sequenced during a study of shared clonotypes between healthy human individuals. The method was immunoSEQ multiplex PCR; TCRdb's version includes in-frame clones alone and lacks a portion of them. Of a few million clones listed, 85% to 95% are singletons. The sequencing input was naive CD4+ T cells from PBMCs. Described subset: CD45RA+ positively selected. The TCR was taken from a young man in good health. Some clones in this sample may be carry-over from other donors' samples.

The CDR3 sequence is CASSSEEGRQPQHF. CDR3 nucleotides: TGTGCCAGCAGTTCCGAGGAGGGGAGGCAGCCCCAGCATTTT. The V and J genes are TRBV28 and TRBJ1-5, with TRBD1 as a possible D gene (5 bases). This CDR3 comprises 14 residues. V shed 4 bases and J shed 7 bases, with 14 bases lying between them. Germline V gene data show CDR1 as MDHEN and CDR2 as SYDVKM.